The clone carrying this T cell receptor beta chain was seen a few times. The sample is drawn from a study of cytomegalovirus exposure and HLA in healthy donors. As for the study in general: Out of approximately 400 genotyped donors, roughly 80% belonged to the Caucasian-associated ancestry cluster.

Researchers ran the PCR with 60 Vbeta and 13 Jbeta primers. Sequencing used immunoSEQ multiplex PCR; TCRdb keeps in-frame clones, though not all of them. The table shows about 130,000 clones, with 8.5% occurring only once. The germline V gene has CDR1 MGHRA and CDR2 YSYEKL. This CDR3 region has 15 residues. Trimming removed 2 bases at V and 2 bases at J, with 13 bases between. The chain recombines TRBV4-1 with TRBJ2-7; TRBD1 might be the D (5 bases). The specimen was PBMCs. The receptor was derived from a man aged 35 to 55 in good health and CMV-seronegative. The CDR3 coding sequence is TGCGCCAGCAGCCAAAGAGAACAGGCAGCCTACGAGCAGTACTTC. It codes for CASSQREQAAYEQYF.